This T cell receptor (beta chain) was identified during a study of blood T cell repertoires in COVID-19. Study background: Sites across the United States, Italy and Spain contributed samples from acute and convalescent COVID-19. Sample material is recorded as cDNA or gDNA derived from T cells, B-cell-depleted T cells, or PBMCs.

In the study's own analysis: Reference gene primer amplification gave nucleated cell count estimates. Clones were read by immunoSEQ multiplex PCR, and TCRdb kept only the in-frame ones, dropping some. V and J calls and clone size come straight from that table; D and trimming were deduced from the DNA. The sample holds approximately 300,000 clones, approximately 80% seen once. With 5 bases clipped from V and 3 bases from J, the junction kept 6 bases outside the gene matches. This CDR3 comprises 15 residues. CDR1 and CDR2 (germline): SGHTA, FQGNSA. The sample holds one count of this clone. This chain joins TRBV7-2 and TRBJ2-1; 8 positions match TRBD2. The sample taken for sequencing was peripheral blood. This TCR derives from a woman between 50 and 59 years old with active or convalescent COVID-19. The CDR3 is CASSPGRADYNEQFF. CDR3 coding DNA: TGTGCCAGCAGCCCCGGGAGGGCCGACTACAATGAGCAGTTCTTC.